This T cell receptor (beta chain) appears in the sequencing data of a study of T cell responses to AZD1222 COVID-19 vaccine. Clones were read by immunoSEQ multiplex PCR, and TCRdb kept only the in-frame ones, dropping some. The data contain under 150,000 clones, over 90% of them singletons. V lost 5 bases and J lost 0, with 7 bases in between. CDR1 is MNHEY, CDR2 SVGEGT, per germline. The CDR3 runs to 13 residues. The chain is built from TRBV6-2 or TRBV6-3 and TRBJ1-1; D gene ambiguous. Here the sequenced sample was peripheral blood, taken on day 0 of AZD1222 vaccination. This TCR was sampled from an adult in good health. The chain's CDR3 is CASSAEMNTEAFF. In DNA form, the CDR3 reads TGTGCCAGCAGTGCAGAGATGAACACTGAAGCTTTCTTT.